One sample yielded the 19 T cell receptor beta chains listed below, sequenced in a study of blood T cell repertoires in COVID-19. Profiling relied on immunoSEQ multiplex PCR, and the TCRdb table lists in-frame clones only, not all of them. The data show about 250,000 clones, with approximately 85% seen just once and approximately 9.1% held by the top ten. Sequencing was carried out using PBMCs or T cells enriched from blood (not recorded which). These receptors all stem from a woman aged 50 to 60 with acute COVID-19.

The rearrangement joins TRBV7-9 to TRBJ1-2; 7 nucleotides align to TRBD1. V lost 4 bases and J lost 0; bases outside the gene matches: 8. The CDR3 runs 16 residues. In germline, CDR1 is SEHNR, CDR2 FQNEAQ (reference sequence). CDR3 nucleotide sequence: TGTGCCAGCAGCTCCTTAGACAGGGACCCTAACTATGGCTACACCTTC. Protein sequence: CASSSLDRDPNYGYTF.

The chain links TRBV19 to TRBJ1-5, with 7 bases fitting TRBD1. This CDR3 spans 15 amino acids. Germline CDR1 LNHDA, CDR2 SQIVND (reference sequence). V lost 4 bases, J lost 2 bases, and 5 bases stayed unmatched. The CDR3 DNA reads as TGTGCCAGTAGTAAGGCAGGGGGAGGCAATCAGCCCCAGCATTTT. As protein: CASSKAGGGNQPQHF.

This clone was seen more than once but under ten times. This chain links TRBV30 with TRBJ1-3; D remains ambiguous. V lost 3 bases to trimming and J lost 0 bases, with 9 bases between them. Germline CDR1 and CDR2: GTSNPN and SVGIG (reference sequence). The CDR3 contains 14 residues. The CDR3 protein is CAWRPRGSGNTIYF. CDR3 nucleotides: TGTGCCTGGAGGCCACGCGGCTCTGGAAACACCATATATTTT.

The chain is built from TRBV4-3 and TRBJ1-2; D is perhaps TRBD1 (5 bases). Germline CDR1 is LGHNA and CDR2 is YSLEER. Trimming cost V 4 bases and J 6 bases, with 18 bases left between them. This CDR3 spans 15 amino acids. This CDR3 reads CASSPRLGSGNGYTF. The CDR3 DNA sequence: TGCGCCAGCAGCCCCCGTCTGGGGTCAGGGAATGGCTACACCTTC.

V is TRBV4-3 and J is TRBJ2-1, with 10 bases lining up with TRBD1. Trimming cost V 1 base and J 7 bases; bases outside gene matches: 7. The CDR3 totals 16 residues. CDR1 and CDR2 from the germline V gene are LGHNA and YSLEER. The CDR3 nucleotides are TGCGCCAGCAGCCAAGCCCGGGACAGGGGTTTTAATGAGCAGTTCTTC. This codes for CASSQARDRGFNEQFF.

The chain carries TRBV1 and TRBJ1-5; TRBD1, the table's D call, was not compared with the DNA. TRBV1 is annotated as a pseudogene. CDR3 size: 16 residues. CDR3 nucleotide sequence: TGCACCAGCAGCCAAGTCGCCCCAGGGGGCAATCAGCCCCAGCATTTT. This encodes CTSSQVAPGGNQPQHF.

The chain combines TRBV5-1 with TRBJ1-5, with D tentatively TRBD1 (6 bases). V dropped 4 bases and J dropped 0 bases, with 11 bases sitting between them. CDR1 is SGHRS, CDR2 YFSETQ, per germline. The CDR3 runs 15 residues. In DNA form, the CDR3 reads TGCGCCAGCAGCCCGGACAGCCCTAGCAATCAGCCCCAGCATTTT. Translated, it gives CASSPDSPSNQPQHF.

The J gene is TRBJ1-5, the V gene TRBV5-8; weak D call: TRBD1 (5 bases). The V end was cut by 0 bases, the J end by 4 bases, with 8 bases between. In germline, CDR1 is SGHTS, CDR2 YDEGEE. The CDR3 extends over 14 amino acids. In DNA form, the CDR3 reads TGTGCCAGCAGCTTGGGACAGCGTAATCAGCCCCAGCATTTT. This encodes CASSLGQRNQPQHF.

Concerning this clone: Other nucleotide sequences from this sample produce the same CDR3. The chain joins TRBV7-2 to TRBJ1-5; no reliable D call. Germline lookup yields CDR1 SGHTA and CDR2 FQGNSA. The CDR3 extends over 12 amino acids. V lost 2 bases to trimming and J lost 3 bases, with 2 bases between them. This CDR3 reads CASSLLNQPQHF. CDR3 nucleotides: TGTGCCAGCAGCTTACTCAATCAGCCCCAGCATTTT.

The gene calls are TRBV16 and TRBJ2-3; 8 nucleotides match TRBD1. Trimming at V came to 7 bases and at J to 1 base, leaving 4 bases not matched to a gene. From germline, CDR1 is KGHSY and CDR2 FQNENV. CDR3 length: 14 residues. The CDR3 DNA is TGTGCCAGCACCGACAGGGGAGGCACAGATACGCAGTATTTT. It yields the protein CASTDRGGTDTQYF.

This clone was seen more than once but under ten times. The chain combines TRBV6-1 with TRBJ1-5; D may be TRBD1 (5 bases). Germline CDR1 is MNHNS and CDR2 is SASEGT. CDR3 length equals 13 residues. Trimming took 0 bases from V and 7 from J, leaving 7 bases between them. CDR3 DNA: TGTGCCAGCAGTGAAGCCAGGGCCCAGCCCCAGCATTTT. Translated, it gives CASSEARAQPQHF.

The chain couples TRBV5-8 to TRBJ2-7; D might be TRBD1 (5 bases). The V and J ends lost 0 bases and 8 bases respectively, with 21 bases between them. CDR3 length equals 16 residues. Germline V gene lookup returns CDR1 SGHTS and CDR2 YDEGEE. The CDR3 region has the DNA TGTGCCAGCAGCTTGGCCGGGCAGGGTCCTCTACGTCAGCAGTACTTC. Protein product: CASSLAGQGPLRQQYF.

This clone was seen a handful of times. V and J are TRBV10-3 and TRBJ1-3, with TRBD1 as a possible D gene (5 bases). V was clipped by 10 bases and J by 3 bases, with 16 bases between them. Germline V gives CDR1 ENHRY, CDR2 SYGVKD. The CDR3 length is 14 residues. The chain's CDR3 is CASAQGLGGNTIYF. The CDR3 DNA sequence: TGTGCCAGCGCGCAGGGACTGGGTGGAAACACCATATATTTT.

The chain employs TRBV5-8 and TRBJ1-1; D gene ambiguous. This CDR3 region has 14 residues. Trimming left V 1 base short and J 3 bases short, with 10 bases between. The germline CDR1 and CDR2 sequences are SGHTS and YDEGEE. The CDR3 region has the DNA TGTGCCAGCAGCTTGTATTCCCTCTACACTGAAGCTTTCTTT. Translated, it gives CASSLYSLYTEAFF.

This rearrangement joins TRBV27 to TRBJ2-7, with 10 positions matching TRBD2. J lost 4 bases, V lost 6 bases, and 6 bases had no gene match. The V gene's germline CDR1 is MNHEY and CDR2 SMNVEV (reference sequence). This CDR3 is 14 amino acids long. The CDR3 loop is CASRRTSGLYEQYF. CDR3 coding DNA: TGTGCCAGCAGGAGGACTAGCGGACTGTACGAGCAGTACTTC.

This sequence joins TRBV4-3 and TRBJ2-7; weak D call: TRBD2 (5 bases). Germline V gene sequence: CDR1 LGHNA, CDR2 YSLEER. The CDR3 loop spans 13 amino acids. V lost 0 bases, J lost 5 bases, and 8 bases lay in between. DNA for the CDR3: TGCGCCAGCAGCCAAGAGTGGCGGGACGAGCAGTACTTC. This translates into CASSQEWRDEQYF.

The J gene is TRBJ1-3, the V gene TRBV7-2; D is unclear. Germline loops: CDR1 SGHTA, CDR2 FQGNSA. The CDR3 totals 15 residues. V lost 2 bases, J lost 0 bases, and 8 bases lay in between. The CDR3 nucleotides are TGTGCCAGCAGCTTACAGGCGGGCTCTGGAAACACCATATATTTT. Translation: CASSLQAGSGNTIYF.

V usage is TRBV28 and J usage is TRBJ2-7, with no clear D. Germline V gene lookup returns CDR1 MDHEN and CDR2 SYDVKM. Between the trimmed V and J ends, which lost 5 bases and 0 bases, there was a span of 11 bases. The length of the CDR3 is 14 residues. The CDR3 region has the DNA TGTGCCAGCAGTCCCTATGCGAGCTCCTACGAGCAGTACTTC. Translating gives CASSPYASSYEQYF.

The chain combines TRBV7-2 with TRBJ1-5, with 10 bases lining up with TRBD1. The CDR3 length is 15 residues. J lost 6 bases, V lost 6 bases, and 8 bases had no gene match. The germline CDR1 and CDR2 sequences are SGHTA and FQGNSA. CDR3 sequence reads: CASSGTGTGVQPQHF. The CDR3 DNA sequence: TGTGCCAGCAGTGGAACCGGGACAGGGGTTCAGCCCCAGCATTTT.